These T cell receptor beta chains were read from a single sample in a study of T cell repertoires in cytomegalovirus infection. TCRdb independently ran MiXCR on the reads; one entry per CDR3 protein. The sample contains hundreds of thousands of distinct CDR3 sequences, 35% of which appear only once. Material for sequencing was PBMCs. The receptor set was obtained from a human donor in good health (CMV status not recorded). Some clones in this sample may be carry-over from other donors' samples. The CDR3 runs from the conserved cysteine through the conserved F or W. A D gene is named only where the DNA matches it firmly. Only some rows state a clone size, as once, few, many or a class for expanded clones.

clone_size cdr3_length d_call j_call v_call cdr3_nt cdr3_aa
. 16 . TRBJ1-4 TRBV7-2 TGTGCCAGCTGCAGCTCAGCAGGGGCAACTAATGAAAAGCTGTTTTTT CASCSSAGATNEKLFF
. 15 . TRBJ1-3 TRBV7-2 TGTGCCAGCAGCTTAGCAGGGGGATCTGGAAACACCACATATTTT CASSLAGGSGNTTYF
few 16 . TRBJ2-2 TRBV18 TGTGCCAGCTCACCACGAGACATCGGGAACACCGGGGAGCTGTTTTTT CASSPRDIGNTGELFF
. 15 . TRBJ1-4 TRBV7-8 TGTGCCAGCAGCGCCAATGGCGCTGGCCCTGAAAAACTGTTTTTT CASSANGAGPEKLFF
. 17 TRBD1 TRBJ1-1 TRBV28 TGTGCCAGCAGTTCCCCGGGACAGGGGCGGGGGGGAACTGAAGCTTTCTTT CASSSPGQGRGGTEAFF
few 14 . TRBJ2-7 TRBV6-1 TGTGCCAGCACCCCCTCTAAGAACTCCTACGAGCAGTACTTC CASTPSKNSYEQYF
many 16 TRBD2 TRBJ2-2 TRBV7-8 TGTGCCAGCAGCCCACTGACTAGCGCCGACACCGGGGAGCTGTTTTTT CASSPLTSADTGELFF
. 16 . TRBJ1-2 TRBV19 TGTGCCAGTAGTATACGGACAGACCCTCCTAACTATGGCTACACCTTC CASSIRTDPPNYGYTF
many 14 . TRBJ2-1 TRBV7-2 TGTGCCAGCAGCTTCCGAAGACCAGACAATGAGCAGTTCTTC CASSFRRPDNEQFF
. 15 TRBD1 TRBJ1-6 TRBV19 TGTGCCAGTAGCACCTCGACAGGGACAGGTTCACCCCTCCACTTT CASSTSTGTGSPLHF
. 14 . TRBJ2-2 TRBV7-9 TGTGCCAGCAGCCCCGGAGGCTACACCGGGGAGCTGTTTTTT CASSPGGYTGELFF
. 12 . TRBJ2-7 TRBV7-3 TGTGCCAGCAGCTTAAGGTACAACGAGCAGTACTTC CASSLRYNEQYF
many 15 TRBD2 TRBJ2-1 TRBV7-2 TGTGCCAGCAGCCCCCCGGGACTAGCACCTTCTCCTCAGTTCTTC CASSPPGLAPSPQFF
few 15 TRBD2 TRBJ2-1 TRBV11-2 TGTGCCAGCAGCTACGGACTAGCGGGGGGAACTGAGCAGTTCTTC CASSYGLAGGTEQFF
. 14 . TRBJ1-5 TRBV2 TGTGCCAGCAACGCGGACGGAAACAATCAGCCCCAGCATTTT CASNADGNNQPQHF
few 13 . TRBJ1-1 TRBV12-3/TRBV12-4 TGTGCCAGCACCCTGAGGTCCAACACTGAAGCTTTCTTT CASTLRSNTEAFF
. 15 TRBD2 TRBJ2-3 TRBV7-6 TGTGCCAGCAGCTTAAGCGGGGTGACCACAGATACGCAGTATTTT CASSLSGVTTDTQYF
few 13 . TRBJ2-7 TRBV12-3/TRBV12-4 TGTGCCAGCAGTACCGGCGGGACCTACGAGCAGTACTTC CASSTGGTYEQYF
. 15 TRBD2 TRBJ2-1 TRBV7-6 TGTGCCAGCAGCCCCCCCGGGACTAGCCCAAATGAGCAGTTCTTC CASSPPGTSPNEQFF
. 15 . TRBJ1-5 TRBV6-6 TGTGCCAGAATTAGGAGGGGCCAGCCTGATCAGCCCCAGCATTTT CARIRRGQPDQPQHF
. 17 TRBD2 TRBJ2-7 TRBV19 TGTGCCAGTGTGACTAGCGGGAGGGCCCGATCGTCTTGCGAGCAGTACTTC CASVTSGRARSSCEQYF
few 14 TRBD2 TRBJ2-5 TRBV19 TGTGCCAGTAGTATTGGGACTAGCCAAGAGACCCAGTACTTC CASSIGTSQETQYF
. 16 TRBD2 TRBJ2-7 TRBV6-8 TGTGCCAGCAGTTACTCCGCCCGGGGGGGAAGGAACGAGCAGTACTTC CASSYSARGGRNEQYF
. 13 . TRBJ1-5 TRBV7-2 TGTGCCAGCAGCTTAAGGACGGATCAGCCCCAGCATTTT CASSLRTDQPQHF
. 14 . TRBJ2-3 TRBV11-2 TGTGCCAGCAGTTTCGACTGGAAGGAAGATACGCAGTATTTT CASSFDWKEDTQYF
. 13 . TRBJ1-1 TRBV19 TGTGCCAGTAGTATGGGGGAGAACACTGAAGCTTTCTTT CASSMGENTEAFF
. 12 TRBD2 TRBJ2-1 TRBV11-3 TGTGCCAGCAGCCCACGGGGGGGGGGGCAGTTCTTC CASSPRGGGQFF
. 14 . TRBJ2-5 TRBV5-1 TGCGCCAGCAGTCTTACAGAGGATGAGAAAACCCAGTACTTC CASSLTEDEKTQYF
few 15 . TRBJ2-3 TRBV28 TGTGCCAGCAGTTTGGTAGGGAGCAGCACAGATACGCAGTATTTT CASSLVGSSTDTQYF
. 15 . TRBJ2-1 TRBV6-1 TGTGCCAGCAGAAACAGGGCACTGGGCTACAATGAGCAGTTCTTC CASRNRALGYNEQFF
. 13 . TRBJ1-1 TRBV9 TGTGCCAGCAGCGTAGAAACGAACACTGAAGCTTTCTTT CASSVETNTEAFF
few 14 . TRBJ2-3 TRBV6-6 TGTGCCAGCAGTTACGCCTTAAGAACAGATACGCAGTATTTT CASSYALRTDTQYF
few 17 . TRBJ2-5 TRBV12-5 TGTGCTAGTGGTTTGCTGGAGGGACGGCCTGCGGTAGGGACCCAGTACTTC CASGLLEGRPAVGTQYF
. 13 . TRBJ2-7 TRBV7-2 TGTGCCAGCAGCTTGGGACTTAAATACGAGCAGTACTTC CASSLGLKYEQYF
few 12 . TRBJ1-1 TRBV19 TGTGCCAGTAGCCAAGCTCGCGCTGAAGCTTTCTTT CASSQARAEAFF
. 16 TRBD2 TRBJ2-1 TRBV4-1 TGCGCCAGCAGCCATGCACTAGCGGGGTCCTACAATGAGCAGTTCTTC CASSHALAGSYNEQFF
few 14 . TRBJ1-1 TRBV28 TGTGCCAGCAGTTTTGTCCCCCGCGGCACTGAAGCTTTCTTT CASSFVPRGTEAFF
few 16 TRBD1 TRBJ1-5 TRBV10-3 TGTGCCATCAGTGGTGGGACAGGGGTGGCCAATCAGCCCCAGCATTTT CAISGGTGVANQPQHF